The clone carrying this T cell receptor (beta chain) was observed a few times. The antigen is not known. There are 13 residues in the CDR3. Germline-derived CDR1 and CDR2 are SGHRS and YFSETQ. V dropped 3 bases and J dropped 0 bases, with 3 bases sitting between them. This sample is drawn from a study of cytomegalovirus exposure and HLA in healthy donors. Study-level findings and limits: Presence/absence analysis assumed near-uniform sequencing depth across donors.

The donors comprised healthy bone marrow donors. The PCR ran on 60 Vbeta and 13 Jbeta primers. This table comes from immunoSEQ multiplex PCR, and its TCRdb copy is limited to in-frame clones, with some not included. The sample has around 190,000 clones; 86% are singletons. The V call is TRBV5-1, the J call TRBJ2-2; D remains unclear. The source material was PBMCs. This TCR was sampled from a woman under 40 in good health and CMV-seronegative. The CDR3 loop is CASSSANTGELFF. CDR3 coding DNA: TGCGCCAGCAGCTCAGCGAACACCGGGGAGCTGTTTTTT.